The sequence of this T cell receptor (beta chain) was determined in a study of blood T cell repertoires in COVID-19. Authors' data handling: It was from reference gene primer amplification that nucleated cell counts were estimated. Repertoires were generated with immunoSEQ multiplex PCR, while TCRdb's copy carries only in-frame clones and drops some. Clonal size and the V and J genes are those of that table, whereas D and trimming came from the DNA. Of about 210,000 clones in the sample, 89% were seen once. The CDR3 is 11 amino acids. Trimming removed 6 bases at V and 8 bases at J, with 10 bases between. Germline-derived CDR1 and CDR2 are MNHEY and SVGAGI.

The sequenced sample consisted of peripheral blood. The chain combines TRBV6-5 with TRBJ1-1, with D perhaps matching TRBD1 (5 bases). The receptor comes from a woman aged 40 to 50 with acute or convalescent COVID-19. DNA of the CDR3: TGTGCCAGCAGCCGCCCAGGGGAAGCTTTCTTT. Translated: CASSRPGEAFF.